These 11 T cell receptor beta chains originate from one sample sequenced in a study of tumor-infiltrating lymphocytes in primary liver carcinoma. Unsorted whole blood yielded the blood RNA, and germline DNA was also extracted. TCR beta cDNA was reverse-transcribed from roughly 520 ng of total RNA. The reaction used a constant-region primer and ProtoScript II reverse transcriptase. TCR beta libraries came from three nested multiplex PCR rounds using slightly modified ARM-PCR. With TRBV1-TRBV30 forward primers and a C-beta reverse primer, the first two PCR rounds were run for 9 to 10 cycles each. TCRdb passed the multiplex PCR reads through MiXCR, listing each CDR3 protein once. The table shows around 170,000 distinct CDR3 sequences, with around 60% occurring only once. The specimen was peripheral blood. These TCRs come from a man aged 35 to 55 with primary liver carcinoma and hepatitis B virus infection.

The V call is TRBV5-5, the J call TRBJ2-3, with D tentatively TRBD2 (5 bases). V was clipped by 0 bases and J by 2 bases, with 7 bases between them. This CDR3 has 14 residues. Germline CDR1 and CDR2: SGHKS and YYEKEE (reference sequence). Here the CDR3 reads CASSLAEVTDTQYF. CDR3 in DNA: TGTGCCAGCAGCTTGGCGGAGGTCACAGATACGCAGTATTTT.

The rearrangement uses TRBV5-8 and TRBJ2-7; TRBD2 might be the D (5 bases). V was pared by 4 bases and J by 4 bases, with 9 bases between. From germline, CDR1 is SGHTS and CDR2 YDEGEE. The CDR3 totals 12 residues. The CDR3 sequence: CASSHRGYEQYF. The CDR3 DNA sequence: TGTGCCAGCAGCCATCGAGGGTACGAGCAGTACTTC. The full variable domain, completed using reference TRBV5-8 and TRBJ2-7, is EAGVTQSPTHLIKTRGQQATLRCSPISGHTSVYWYQQALGLGLQFLLWYDEGEERNRGNFPPRFSGRQFPNYSSELNVNALELEDSALYLCASSHRGYEQYFGPGTRLTVT.

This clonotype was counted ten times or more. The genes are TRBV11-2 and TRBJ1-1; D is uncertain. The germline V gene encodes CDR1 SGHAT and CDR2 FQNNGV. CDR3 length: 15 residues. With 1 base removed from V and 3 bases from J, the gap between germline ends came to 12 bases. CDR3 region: CASSLVGPPDTEAFF. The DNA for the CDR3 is TGTGCCAGCAGCTTAGTGGGTCCACCGGACACTGAAGCTTTCTTT.

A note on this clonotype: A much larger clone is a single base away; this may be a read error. For the CDR3, the DNA is TGCAGGGTTGAAGACCTAGCGGATGAGCAGTTCTTC. Protein: CRVEDLADEQFF. The chain links TRBV29-1 to TRBJ2-1; 7 bases are shared with TRBD2. Germline CDR1 reads SQVTM; CDR2 reads ANQGSEA. The CDR3 runs 12 residues.

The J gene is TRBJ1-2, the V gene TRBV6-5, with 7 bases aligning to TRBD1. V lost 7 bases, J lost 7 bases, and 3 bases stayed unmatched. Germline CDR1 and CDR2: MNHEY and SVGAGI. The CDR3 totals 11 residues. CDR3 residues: CASMTGSGYTF. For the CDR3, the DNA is TGTGCCAGCATGACAGGGTCTGGCTACACCTTC.

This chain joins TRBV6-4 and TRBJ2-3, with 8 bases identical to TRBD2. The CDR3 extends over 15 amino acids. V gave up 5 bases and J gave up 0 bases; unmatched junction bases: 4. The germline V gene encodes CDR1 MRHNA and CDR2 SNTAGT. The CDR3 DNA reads TGTGCCAGCAGTACCGGGGGGGGGAGCACAGATACGCAGTATTTT. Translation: CASSTGGGSTDTQYF.

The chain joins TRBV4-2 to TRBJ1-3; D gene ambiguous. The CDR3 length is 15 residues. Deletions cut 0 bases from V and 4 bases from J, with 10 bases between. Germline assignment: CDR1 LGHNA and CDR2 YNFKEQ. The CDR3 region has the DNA TGTGCCAGCAGCCAAGAAGTGGTAGGAGGAAACACCATATATTTT. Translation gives CASSQEVVGGNTIYF.

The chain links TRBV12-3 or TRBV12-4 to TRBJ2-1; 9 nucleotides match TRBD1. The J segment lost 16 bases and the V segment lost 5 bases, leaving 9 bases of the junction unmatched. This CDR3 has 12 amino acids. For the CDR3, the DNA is TGTGCCAGCAGTCAAAATACAGGGGGCGCTTTCTTC. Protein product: CASSQNTGGAFF.

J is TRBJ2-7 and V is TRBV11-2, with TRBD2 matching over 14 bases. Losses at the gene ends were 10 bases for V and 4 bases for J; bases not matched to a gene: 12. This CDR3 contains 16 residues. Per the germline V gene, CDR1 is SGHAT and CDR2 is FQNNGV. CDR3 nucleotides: TGTGCCATTAGCTCGGGACTAGCGGGAGATTGGTACGAGCAGTACTTC. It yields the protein CAISSGLAGDWYEQYF.

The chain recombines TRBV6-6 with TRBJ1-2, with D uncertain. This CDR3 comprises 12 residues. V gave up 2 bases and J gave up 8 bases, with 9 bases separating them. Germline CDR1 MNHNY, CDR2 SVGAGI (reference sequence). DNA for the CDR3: TGTGCCAGCAGTTACCCGAAATCGGGCTACACCTTC. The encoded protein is CASSYPKSGYTF.

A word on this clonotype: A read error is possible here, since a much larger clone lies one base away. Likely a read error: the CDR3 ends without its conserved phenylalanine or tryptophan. DNA for the CDR3: TGTGCCAGCAGTATCGACAGGCTTTCACCCCTCCACTCT. This encodes CASSIDRLSPLHS. This rearrangement joins TRBV6-6 to TRBJ1-6; weak D call: TRBD1 (6 bases). Trimming cost V 5 bases and J 9 bases, with 11 bases left between them. CDR3 size: 13 residues. Germline V gives CDR1 MNHNY, CDR2 SVGAGI (reference sequence).